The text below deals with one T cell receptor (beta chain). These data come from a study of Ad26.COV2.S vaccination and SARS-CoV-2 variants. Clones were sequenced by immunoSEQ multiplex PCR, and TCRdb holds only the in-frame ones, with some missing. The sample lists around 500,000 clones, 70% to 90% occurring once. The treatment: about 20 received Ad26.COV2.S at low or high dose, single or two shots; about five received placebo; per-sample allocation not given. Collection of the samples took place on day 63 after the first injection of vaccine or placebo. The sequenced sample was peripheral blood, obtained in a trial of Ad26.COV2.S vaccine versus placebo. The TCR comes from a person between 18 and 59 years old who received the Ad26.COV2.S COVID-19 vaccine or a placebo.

The CDR3 spells CASSLGSPSGANVLTF. In DNA form, the CDR3 reads TGCGCCAGCAGCTTGGGCAGCCCCTCTGGGGCCAACGTCCTGACTTTC. The chain joins TRBV5-1 to TRBJ2-6, with D hard to call. The CDR3 sequence is 16 residues long. Germline values: CDR1 SGHRS, CDR2 YFSETQ. V was shortened by 0 bases and J by 0 bases, with 7 bases between the two germline ends.